These 5 T cell receptor beta chains share one sample of origin, sequenced in a study of CD8 T cells in Susac syndrome. Random-hexamer reverse transcription was applied to about 0.45 to 1 ug RNA. Using its own MiXCR run on the immunoSEQ multiplex PCR reads, TCRdb lists one record per CDR3 protein. The sample consists of nearly 70,000 distinct CDR3 sequences, over 90% of them appearing once. Sequencing used CD8+ T cells from PBMCs. The receptors originated from a human donor in good health.

The rearrangement links TRBV19 to TRBJ2-4; D gene unclear. Trimming cost V 7 bases and J 8 bases, with 18 bases left between them. The CDR3 is made up of 14 amino acids. Germline assignment: CDR1 LNHDA and CDR2 SQIVND (reference sequence). The chain's CDR3 is CASKENQGMDIQYF. The CDR3 DNA follows: TGTGCCAGTAAGGAAAACCAAGGGATGGACATTCAGTACTTC.

The chain combines TRBV7-6 with TRBJ2-7, with TRBD2 matching over 13 bases. Germline CDR1 is SGHVS and CDR2 is FNYEAQ. The CDR3 contains 15 residues. J lost 3 bases, V lost 5 bases, and 4 bases had no gene match. The CDR3 nucleotides are TGTGCCAGCAGCCAGGGGACTAGCGGGGACTACGAGCAGTACGTC. This codes for CASSQGTSGDYEQYV.

The rearrangement links TRBV7-9 to TRBJ1-1; no clear D. The germline gives CDR1 SEHNR, CDR2 FQNEAQ (reference sequence). V was cut by 3 bases and J by 7 bases, with 15 bases left in between. The CDR3 length is 14 residues. The CDR3 nucleotides are TGTGCCAGCAGCTTTTCAGTTCAGGCCATTGAAGCTTTCTTT. Protein sequence: CASSFSVQAIEAFF.

This chain links TRBV4-3 with TRBJ2-5; D unclear. CDR1 LGHNA and CDR2 YSLEER come from the germline V gene. The CDR3 covers 14 residues. The germline V and J ends were trimmed by 1 base and 0 bases, with 6 bases remaining between them. DNA of the CDR3: TGCGCCAGCAGCCAAGCCACCTACCAAGAGACCCAGTACTTC. This sequence encodes CASSQATYQETQYF.

The chain links TRBV9 to TRBJ2-7; 9 bases fit TRBD1. This CDR3 contains 15 residues. The V and J ends lost 4 bases and 5 bases, in that order; junction bases with no gene match: 10. In germline, CDR1 is SGDLS, CDR2 YYNGEE. The CDR3 DNA follows: TGTGCCAGCAGCCCCCAGGGACAGGGATTCAACGAGCAGTACTTC. Encoded protein: CASSPQGQGFNEQYF.